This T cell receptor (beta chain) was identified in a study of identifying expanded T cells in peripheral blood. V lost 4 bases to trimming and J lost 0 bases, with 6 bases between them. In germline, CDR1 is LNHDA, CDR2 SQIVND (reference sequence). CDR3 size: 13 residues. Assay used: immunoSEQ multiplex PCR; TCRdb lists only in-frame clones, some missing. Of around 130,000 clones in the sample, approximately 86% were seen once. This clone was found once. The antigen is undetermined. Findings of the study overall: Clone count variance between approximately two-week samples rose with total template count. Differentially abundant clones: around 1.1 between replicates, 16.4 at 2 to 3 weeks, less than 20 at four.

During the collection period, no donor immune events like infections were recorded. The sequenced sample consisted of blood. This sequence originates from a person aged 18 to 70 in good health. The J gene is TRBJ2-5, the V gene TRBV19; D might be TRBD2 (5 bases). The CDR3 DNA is TGTGCCAGTAGTAGAGGGTACCAAGAGACCCAGTACTTC. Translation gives CASSRGYQETQYF. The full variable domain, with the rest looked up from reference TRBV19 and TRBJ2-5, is DGGITQSPKYLFRKEGQNVTLSCEQNLNHDAMYWYRQDPGQGLRLIYYSQIVNDFQKGDIAEGYSVSREKKESFPLTVTSAQKNPTAFYLCASSRGYQETQYFGPGTRLLVL.